A selection of T cell receptor beta chains follows, all from one sample in a study of T-cell reconstitution after alpha-beta-depleted transplantation in children. Using its own MiXCR run on the PCR reads, TCRdb lists one record per CDR3 protein. Here the sample spans around 140,000 distinct CDR3 sequences, 8% to 10% being singletons. This specimen consisted of PBMCs, mostly from graft donor cells, obtained 180 days after TCRalphabeta/CD19-depleted stem cell transplant. These receptors came from a female patient under 10 years old who had a stem cell transplant for congenital amegakaryocytic thrombocytopenia, so the T cells may come from the graft donor. CDR3s include the opening cysteine and the closing phenylalanine or tryptophan. D genes are given only for firm matches. Clone size is stated in some rows and not others, as once, few, many or a class when expanded.

J gene	clone size	D gene	V gene	CDR3 length	CDR3 DNA	CDR3 protein
TRBJ2-3	.	TRBD2	TRBV20-1	19	TGCAGTGCTAGATCAACGGGGGGGCCCCCGGCTTTAGCAACAGATACGCAGTATTTT	CSARSTGGPPALATDTQYF
TRBJ2-3	many	.	TRBV28	15	TGTGCCAGCAGTTATAGGGGGTATGACACAGATACGCAGTATTTT	CASSYRGYDTDTQYF
TRBJ2-4	many	.	TRBV20-1	11	TGCAGTGCTAGTCCAAACAGGGAACTGTACTTC	CSASPNRELYF
TRBJ2-7	many	.	TRBV4-2	13	TGTGCCAGCAGCCTTTTGAGCTCCTACGAGCAGTACTTC	CASSLLSSYEQYF
TRBJ2-1	many	TRBD2	TRBV20-1	15	TGCAGTGCTAGAGTTGCGGGAGGGCCTTGGAATGAGCAGTTCTTC	CSARVAGGPWNEQFF
TRBJ2-1	many	.	TRBV28	19	TGTGCCAGCAGTTTAGTTGCGAAGCTTGGATGGAGCTCCTACAATGAGCAGTTCTTC	CASSLVAKLGWSSYNEQFF
TRBJ2-1	medium-sized	.	TRBV2	16	TGTGCCAGCAGACTTAGGACGGGGAGCTCCTACAATGAGCAGTTCTTC	CASRLRTGSSYNEQFF
TRBJ1-5	many	.	TRBV20-1	14	TGCAGTGCTAGAAGACAGATTAGCAATCAGCCCCAGCATTTT	CSARRQISNQPQHF
TRBJ2-7	many	TRBD2	TRBV7-9	15	TGTGCCAGCAGTTATTTAGCGGGGGGGCCCTACGAGCAGTACTTC	CASSYLAGGPYEQYF
TRBJ2-3	many	.	TRBV7-2	18	TGTGCCAGCAGCTTAGCGCTAAGGTCTGGGCGGGACACAGATACGCAGTATTTT	CASSLALRSGRDTDTQYF
TRBJ1-1	many	.	TRBV28	14	TGTGCCAGCAGGGGGGGACCGAGGAACACTGAAGCTTTCTTT	CASRGGPRNTEAFF
TRBJ2-7	many	TRBD1	TRBV4-2	15	TGTGCCAGCAGCTTCAAACGGGACAGGGGATACGAGCAGTACTTC	CASSFKRDRGYEQYF
TRBJ1-2	few	.	TRBV28	14	TGTGCCAGCAGTTTTCCCGGCAGGGTCTCCGGCTACACCTTC	CASSFPGRVSGYTF
TRBJ2-7	.	TRBD2	TRBV4-2	17	TGTGCCAGCAGCCAAACTACTAGCGGGGGTTCAGCCTACGAGCAGTACTTC	CASSQTTSGGSAYEQYF
TRBJ2-1	many	TRBD2	TRBV20-1	15	TGCAGTGCTAGAGGGACTAGCCGGCGGGCCGATGAGCAGTTCTTC	CSARGTSRRADEQFF
TRBJ2-5	few	.	TRBV15	13	TGTGCCACCAGCAGAGGGTGGGGTAAGACCCAGTACTTC	CATSRGWGKTQYF
TRBJ1-5	.	.	TRBV10-3	13	TGTGCCATCAGTTCGAGGACGGATCAGCCCCAGCATTTT	CAISSRTDQPQHF
TRBJ2-3	many	TRBD1	TRBV20-1	17	TGCAGTGCTAGAGGTGATACCGACAGGGTTGTGCCAGATACGCAGTATTTT	CSARGDTDRVVPDTQYF
TRBJ2-7	many	TRBD1	TRBV5-1	14	TGCGCCAGCAGCTCTTGGGACAGACCTTACGAGCAGTACTTC	CASSSWDRPYEQYF
TRBJ1-2	many	.	TRBV5-5	14	TGTGCCAGCAGCTTCGGCGATCGGGACTATGGCTACACCTTC	CASSFGDRDYGYTF
TRBJ1-1	many	.	TRBV28	12	TGTGCCAGCAGGACACGACAGCGGGAAGCTTTCTTT	CASRTRQREAFF
TRBJ2-3	.	.	TRBV5-5	15	TGTGCCAGCAGCTTGGGGCACGGTAGCACAGATACGCAGTATTTT	CASSLGHGSTDTQYF
TRBJ2-1	many	.	TRBV5-1	15	TGCGCCAGCAGCTTGGCGCAGGGTAATCTTGGTGAGCAGTTCTTC	CASSLAQGNLGEQFF
TRBJ2-5	many	TRBD2	TRBV28	17	TGTGCCAGCAGTTCCTCGGGACTAGCGGGAGGGAAAGAGACCCAGTACTTC	CASSSSGLAGGKETQYF
TRBJ1-6	.	.	TRBV11-3	13	TGTGCCAGCAGCCAGGGGTCGGATTCACCCCTCCACTTT	CASSQGSDSPLHF
TRBJ2-2	few	.	TRBV29-1	14	TGCAGCGTTGAGTGGGGGGCTCGGACCGGGGAGCTGTTTTTT	CSVEWGARTGELFF
TRBJ2-7	.	TRBD1	TRBV5-1	15	TGCGCCAGCAGCTTCTTCGCGGGACAGGCCTACGAGCAGTACTTC	CASSFFAGQAYEQYF
TRBJ2-5	many	.	TRBV7-2	15	TGTGCCAGCAGCTTAGTACGCGGGATACGTGAGACCCAGTACTTC	CASSLVRGIRETQYF
TRBJ2-7	.	.	TRBV12-3/TRBV12-4	13	TGTGCCAGCAGTTTAATCGTCGGGTACGAGCAGTACTTC	CASSLIVGYEQYF
TRBJ2-2	.	.	TRBV5-5	15	TGTGCCAGGAGCCCTAGGGTCCTGAGCACCGGGGAGCTGTTTTTT	CARSPRVLSTGELFF
TRBJ2-7	.	.	TRBV12-3/TRBV12-4	12	TGTGCCAGCAGTGCCCGGTCCTACGAGCAGTACTTC	CASSARSYEQYF
TRBJ2-7	many	.	TRBV27	14	TGTGCCAGCAGTCCCGGAGTAGCGGCGAACGAGCAGTACTTC	CASSPGVAANEQYF
TRBJ2-7	many	.	TRBV4-1	14	TGCGCCAGCAGCCAAATCTGGTCCGGCTACGAGCAGTACTTC	CASSQIWSGYEQYF
TRBJ2-7	many	TRBD1	TRBV7-9	15	TGTGCCAGCAGCCACCCCGGGACAGAAACCTACGAGCAGTACTTC	CASSHPGTETYEQYF
TRBJ2-7	many	.	TRBV28	13	TGTGCCAGCACCACGGGTAGGGCCTACGAGCAGTACTTC	CASTTGRAYEQYF
TRBJ2-7	few	.	TRBV5-1	12	TGCGCCAGCAGTGGTCTCTCCTACGAGCAGTACTTC	CASSGLSYEQYF
TRBJ1-2	many	.	TRBV20-1	13	TGCAGTGCTAGCCCAGGGAGGGACTATGGCTACACCTTC	CSASPGRDYGYTF
TRBJ1-3	many	.	TRBV28	20	TGTGCCAGCAGTTCCTACTTCGAGGGGCCCACCATCCCCTCTGGAAACACCATATATTTT	CASSSYFEGPTIPSGNTIYF
TRBJ2-1	many	.	TRBV20-1	15	TGCAGTGCCTCCCCCTCTACGGAGTTCTACAATGAGCAGTTCTTC	CSASPSTEFYNEQFF
TRBJ1-2	.	.	TRBV5-2	14	TGTGCCAGGGGCCCCGGGCCGGGTGACTATGGCTACACCTTC	CARGPGPGDYGYTF
TRBJ2-3	many	TRBD1	TRBV28	16	TGTGCCAGCAGGCCCCTGGGACAGGCGTATGGAGATACGCAGTATTTT	CASRPLGQAYGDTQYF
TRBJ2-3	many	TRBD2	TRBV28	14	TGTGCCAGCATCACTAGCGGGAGACCAGATACGCAGTATTTT	CASITSGRPDTQYF
TRBJ2-3	few	.	TRBV3-1	12	TGTGCCAGCATGTCGGGGGCGGATACGCAGTATTTT	CASMSGADTQYF
TRBJ2-4	.	.	TRBV5-1	17	TGCGCCAGCACCATGAATCCGGTGCAGATAGCCAAAAACATTAAGTACTTC	CASTMNPVQIAKNIKYF
TRBJ2-5	many	TRBD2	TRBV5-1	14	TGCGCCAGCAGCTGGGCCAGCGGGGAAGAGACCCAGTACTTC	CASSWASGEETQYF
TRBJ2-2	many	.	TRBV5-1	14	TGCGCCAGCAGCTTGGCGGGGCTCCCCGGGGAGCTGTTTTTT	CASSLAGLPGELFF